The rows below give T cell receptor beta chains drawn from one sample of a study of cytomegalovirus exposure and HLA in healthy donors. Assay used: immunoSEQ multiplex PCR; TCRdb lists only in-frame clones, some missing. The table shows around 100,000 clones, with around 79% occurring only once. Sequencing was performed on PBMCs. The receptor source for this set is a man between 60 and 75 years old in good health and CMV-seropositive. Each CDR3 is given with its conserved first and last residue. The order of the fields is D gene, J gene, V gene, clone size, CDR3 DNA, CDR3 protein. The D gene is left open where the match is weak. Clone size is stated in some rows and not others, as once, few, many or a class when expanded.

>TRBD1|TRBJ2-1|TRBV10-1|NA
TGCGCCAGCCGATCAGGACAGGGAGGTGAGCAGTTCTTC
CASRSGQGGEQFF
>NA|TRBJ2-3|TRBV6-1|NA
TGTGCCAGCAGTGAAACCCAGGGTTACACAGATACGCAGTATTTT
CASSETQGYTDTQYF
>NA|TRBJ1-1|TRBV7-8|NA
TGTGCCAGCAGCTCTGGACAGCTCGAAGCTTTCTTT
CASSSGQLEAFF
>NA|TRBJ2-7|TRBV4-1|NA
TGCGCCAGCAGCCACCAATGGACAGCGGTTAGCTCCGAGCAGTACTTC
CASSHQWTAVSSEQYF
>NA|TRBJ1-1|TRBV5-1|NA
TGCGCCAGCAATGCGGGAGGACAGCGGGTAGCTTTCTTT
CASNAGGQRVAFF
>NA|TRBJ1-6|TRBV6-6|few
TGTGCCAGCAGTTACTCCCGGGGGGATAATTCACCCCTCCACTTT
CASSYSRGDNSPLHF
>TRBD1|TRBJ2-7|TRBV28|NA
TGTGCCAGCAGAACGGGACAGGGGGACTACGAGCAGTACTTC
CASRTGQGDYEQYF
>TRBD1|TRBJ1-1|TRBV28|NA
TGTGCCAGCAGCGAGCAGGGGGCTGAAGCTTTCTTT
CASSEQGAEAFF
>TRBD1|TRBJ1-1|TRBV2|NA
TGTGCCAGCGTGGGGGACAGGGACACTGAAGCTTTCTTT
CASVGDRDTEAFF
>NA|TRBJ2-7|TRBV7-2|NA
TGTGCCAGCAGCAGAAGCCGGGACACCAACTACGAGCAGTACTTC
CASSRSRDTNYEQYF
>NA|TRBJ2-7|TRBV9|NA
TGTGCCAGCAGCGTAGTAACCACGGGCGAGCAGTACTTC
CASSVVTTGEQYF
>NA|TRBJ2-1|TRBV10-1|NA
TGCGCCAGCAGCGGGGGTCGCGACAATGAGCAGTTCTTC
CASSGGRDNEQFF
>TRBD1|TRBJ2-7|TRBV5-1|NA
TGCGCCAGCAGCTTGGGACAGGGGGAACACGAGCAGTACTTC
CASSLGQGEHEQYF
>NA|TRBJ1-6|TRBV18|few
TGTGCCAGCTCACGGGACATTGTTAATTCACCCCTCCACTTT
CASSRDIVNSPLHF
>TRBD1|TRBJ2-7|TRBV11-2|NA
TGTGCCAGCAGCTTACGGGGGACAGGGGGATCCTACGAGCAGTACTTC
CASSLRGTGGSYEQYF
>TRBD1|TRBJ1-2|TRBV6-1|NA
TGTGCCAGCAGTCCCCCCTCCGGACAGGGGGAAGGCTACACCTTC
CASSPPSGQGEGYTF
>NA|TRBJ2-7|TRBV25-1|NA
TGTGCCAGCAGTGAATCGGGTCAGTTTTCGGACTTC
CASSESGQFSDF
>NA|TRBJ2-1|TRBV14|NA
TGTGCCAGCAGCCAAGATGGCAGCTACAATGAGCAGTTCTTC
CASSQDGSYNEQFF
>TRBD1|TRBJ1-4|TRBV7-9|NA
TGTGCCAGCAGCTTAGCAGGGGGCGTCGATGAAAAACTGTTTTTT
CASSLAGGVDEKLFF
>TRBD1|TRBJ2-2|TRBV7-3|NA
TGTGCCAGCAGCTTAAGAGGGGTCCAGGGGGCGAACACCGGGGAGCTGTTTTTT
CASSLRGVQGANTGELFF
>NA|TRBJ2-5|TRBV2|NA
TGTGCCAGCAGTTACGTAACAGGGCAAGAGACCCAGTACTTC
CASSYVTGQETQYF
>NA|TRBJ2-5|TRBV7-7|NA
TGTGCCAGCAGCTTAGAGGTCAGGGGTGGGCCTCAAGAGACCCAGTACTTC
CASSLEVRGGPQETQYF
>TRBD1|TRBJ1-3|TRBV7-9|NA
TGTTCCAGCGACCTAAACCAGGGGGCTGGAAACACCATATATTTT
CSSDLNQGAGNTIYF
>NA|TRBJ1-5|TRBV6-5|NA
TGTGCCAGCAGTTCCCTTCAAAGACCCAGGGACCAGCATTTT
CASSSLQRPRDQHF
>NA|TRBJ2-7|TRBV14|NA
TGTGCCAGCAGCCGACCGGGACACGGATACGAGCAGTACTTC
CASSRPGHGYEQYF
>TRBD1|TRBJ2-5|TRBV7-2|NA
TGTGCCAGCGGACAGGGTAATTTTAGGGAGACCCAGTACTTC
CASGQGNFRETQYF
>NA|TRBJ1-6|TRBV5-1|few
TGCGCCAGCAGAGTCCAGGGGAGTAATTCACCCCTCCACTTT
CASRVQGSNSPLHF
>TRBD1|TRBJ1-4|TRBV6-5|NA
TGTGCCAGCAGTTACTCTGAGGACAGGGGTGAAAAACTGTTTTTT
CASSYSEDRGEKLFF
>NA|TRBJ2-2|TRBV7-3|NA
TGTGCCAGCAGCCCCCAGGGGGGATCCGGGGAGCTGTTTTTT
CASSPQGGSGELFF
>NA|TRBJ1-5|TRBV9|NA
TGTGCCAGCAGCGTAAAGGGGGGGATTGACCAGCCCCAGCATTTT
CASSVKGGIDQPQHF